The clone carrying this TCR beta chain was picked up a small number of times. Recruited during active infection, patients (from Seattle) were subsequently followed longitudinally. Per the authors' pipeline: Amplification of reference gene primers provided the estimated nucleated cell counts. Profiling relied on immunoSEQ multiplex PCR, and the TCRdb table lists in-frame clones only, not all of them. V and J calls and clone size are as listed in that table; D and trimming were resolved from the DNA. The table has 150,000 to 200,000 clones, about 86% seen once. These data are taken from a study of blood T cell repertoires in COVID-19. Study-wide background: In each case, the material was cDNA or gDNA derived from T cells, B-cell-depleted T cells, or PBMCs.

In germline, CDR1 is KGHSH, CDR2 LQKENI. V lost 1 base, J lost 3 bases, and 14 bases stayed unmatched. The length of the CDR3 is 18 residues. This clonotype originated in a woman in her 70s with COVID-19, enrolled during active disease. The chain combines TRBV18 with TRBJ2-7; 8 bases fit TRBD2. Input material: peripheral blood. The CDR3 DNA follows: TGTGCCAGCTCACCACTCGAGAGTTCGCGTGCGGGAGGCTACGAGCAGTACTTC. Protein product: CASSPLESSRAGGYEQYF.